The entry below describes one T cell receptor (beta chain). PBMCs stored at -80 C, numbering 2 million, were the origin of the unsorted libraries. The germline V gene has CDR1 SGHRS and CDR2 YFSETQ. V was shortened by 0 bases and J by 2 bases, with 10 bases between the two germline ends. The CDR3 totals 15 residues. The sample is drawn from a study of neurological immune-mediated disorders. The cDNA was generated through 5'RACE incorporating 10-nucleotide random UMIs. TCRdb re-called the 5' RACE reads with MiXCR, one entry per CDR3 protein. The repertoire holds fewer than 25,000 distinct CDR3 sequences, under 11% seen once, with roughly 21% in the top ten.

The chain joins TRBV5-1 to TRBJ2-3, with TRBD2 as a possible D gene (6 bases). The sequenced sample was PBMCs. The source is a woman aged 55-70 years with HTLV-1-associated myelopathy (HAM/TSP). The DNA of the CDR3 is TGCGCCAGCAGCTTGGTTACGGGACTCACAGATACGCAGTATTTT. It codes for CASSLVTGLTDTQYF.